This TCR beta chain originates from a study of regulatory and conventional T cells in RAG deficiency. Whole-study results and caveats: Other subsets showed 8.5 to 10-fold reductions, but Treg unique TCR beta sequences fell 95 to 100-fold in these patients.

Sequencing was performed with immunoSEQ multiplex PCR; in TCRdb, only in-frame clones are kept and a portion is missing. The repertoire holds fewer than 40,000 clones, with 76% as singletons. Genomic DNA came from blood conventional CD4+ T cells gated CD25-low CD127-high. This CDR3 region has 12 residues. V was pared by 4 bases and J by 2 bases, with 6 bases between. From germline, CDR1 is SNHLY and CDR2 FYNNEI. This clone was recorded a few times. The antigen remains unidentified. This sample was also put to use in a study of regulatory T cells. That study reports: The primer mix had 52 TRBV and 13 TRBJ primers.

This TCR derives from a human donor in good health. The V and J genes are TRBV2 and TRBJ2-7; D unresolved. Sequencing used CD4+ effector T cells sorted from blood. The CDR3 loop is CASSGQAYEQYF. CDR3 nucleotide sequence: TGTGCCAGCAGTGGGCAAGCCTACGAGCAGTACTTC. Together with reference TRBV2 and TRBJ2-7, the CDR3 gives the full variable domain: EPEVTQTPSHQVTQMGQEVILRCVPISNHLYFYWYRQILGQKVEFLVSFYNNEISEKSEIFDDQFSVERPDGSNFTLKIRSTKLEDSAMYFCASSGQAYEQYFGPGTRLTVT.